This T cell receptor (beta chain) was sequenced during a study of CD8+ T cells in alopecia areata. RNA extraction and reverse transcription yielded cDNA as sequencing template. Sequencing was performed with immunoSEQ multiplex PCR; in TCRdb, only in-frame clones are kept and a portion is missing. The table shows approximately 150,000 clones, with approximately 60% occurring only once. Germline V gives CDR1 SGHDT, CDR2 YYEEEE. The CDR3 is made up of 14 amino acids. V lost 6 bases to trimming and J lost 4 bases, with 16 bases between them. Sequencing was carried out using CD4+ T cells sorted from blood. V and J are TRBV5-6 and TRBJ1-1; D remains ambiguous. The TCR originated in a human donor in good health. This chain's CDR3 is CASTPGWEITEAFF. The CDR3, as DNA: TGTGCCAGCACCCCCGGGTGGGAGATCACTGAAGCTTTCTTT. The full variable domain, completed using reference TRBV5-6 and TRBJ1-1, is DAGVTQSPTHLIKTRGQQVTLRCSPKSGHDTVSWYQQALGQGPQFIFQYYEEEERQRGNFPDRFSGHQFPNYSSELNVNALLLGDSALYLCASTPGWEITEAFFGQGTRLTVV.